This entry lists 14 T cell receptor beta chains sequenced from one sample in a study of shared clonotypes between healthy human individuals. Some clones are missing from TCRdb's copy, which holds only in-frame ones; the method was immunoSEQ multiplex PCR. This sample yields hundreds of thousands of clones, of which about 74% are seen a single time; approximately 1.7% belongs to the top ten. The material sequenced was memory CD4+ T cells sorted from blood. Regarding subset: CD45RA-negative fraction. The source is a woman aged 25 to 39 in good health.

This chain connects TRBV19 to TRBJ2-1; no clear D. This CDR3 has 12 residues. Looked up from germline, CDR1 is LNHDA and CDR2 is SQIVND (reference sequence). Between the trimmed V and J ends, which lost 3 bases and 13 bases, there was a span of 13 bases. The CDR3 reads CASSIGRQEQFF. CDR3 DNA: TGTGCCAGTAGTATCGGACGTCAGGAACAGTTCTTC.

The V and J genes are TRBV18 and TRBJ1-1; possible D gene TRBD1, 5 bases. The CDR3 covers 16 residues. V gave up 0 bases and J gave up 4 bases, with 15 bases separating them. Per the germline V gene, CDR1 is KGHSH and CDR2 is LQKENI. In nucleotides, the CDR3 is TGTGCCAGCTCACCACCGAGGCTCCCCGGGGGCACTGAAGCTTTCTTT. Its protein product is CASSPPRLPGGTEAFF.

Remarks on this clone: Other DNA sequences within the sample encode an identical CDR3. The CDR3 DNA sequence: TGTGCCAGCATTGGACAGGGCGATTCACCCCTCCACTTT. It translates to CASIGQGDSPLHF. The chain links TRBV2 to TRBJ1-6, with 8 nucleotides matching TRBD1. This CDR3 contains 13 residues. V lost 7 bases, J lost 8 bases, and 4 bases stayed unmatched. Germline-derived CDR1 and CDR2 are SNHLY and FYNNEI.

Only a few counts were recorded for this clone. This rearrangement joins TRBV9 to TRBJ2-1, with D possibly being TRBD1 or TRBD2 (5 bases each). The germline V gene has CDR1 SGDLS and CDR2 YYNGEE. This CDR3 is built from 16 residues. Trimming took 3 bases from V and 8 from J, leaving 21 bases between them. CDR3 sequence: CASSGSQDPRGDEQFF. In DNA form, the CDR3 reads TGTGCCAGCAGCGGTAGCCAAGACCCCCGGGGCGATGAGCAGTTCTTC.

This clone appeared a few times. This sequence joins TRBV7-2 and TRBJ1-1; D unclear. The CDR3 has 13 amino acids. V was cut by 2 bases and J by 1 base, with 5 bases left in between. Germline V gives CDR1 SGHTA, CDR2 FQGNSA. The CDR3: CASSLLQNTEAFF. CDR3 coding DNA: TGTGCCAGCAGCTTATTGCAGAACACTGAAGCTTTCTTT.

A word on this clone: Since a much larger clone is just one base distant, this may be a read error. CDR3 nucleotide sequence: TGTGCCAGCAAGGCGGGAGGCACAGATACGCAGTATTTT. It yields the protein CASKAGGTDTQYF. The V gene is TRBV6-1, the J gene TRBJ2-3; 7 bases align to TRBD2. Germline V gene data show CDR1 as MNHNS and CDR2 as SASEGT. The V gene end was trimmed by 7 bases and the J gene end by 1 base; junction bases not matched to a gene: 2. The CDR3 covers 13 residues.

This clone was seen ten or more times. This chain connects TRBV2 to TRBJ1-1; 9 bases line up with TRBD1. The CDR3 loop spans 15 amino acids. With 8 bases clipped from V and 5 bases from J, the junction kept 12 bases outside the gene matches. Germline V CDR1 and CDR2: SNHLY, FYNNEI. For the CDR3, the DNA is TGTGCCAGCGCTCAACAGGGGGCGCGTCTTACTGAAGCTTTCTTT. It is translated as CASAQQGARLTEAFF.

The chain links TRBV28 to TRBJ2-7; 9 nucleotides match TRBD2. The length of the CDR3 is 16 residues. From germline, CDR1 is MDHEN and CDR2 SYDVKM. V lost 6 bases and J lost 3; bases outside the gene matches: 12. Here the CDR3 DNA reads TGTGCCAGCAGACTTACCACTAGCGGGTACATCTACGAGCAGTACTTC. Its translation: CASRLTTSGYIYEQYF.

On this clone: Additional DNA sequences in this sample encode the identical CDR3. The chain joins TRBV5-1 to TRBJ2-5; no clear D. V was shortened by 2 bases and J by 0 bases, with 5 bases between the two germline ends. CDR3 length equals 13 residues. Per the germline V gene, CDR1 is SGHRS and CDR2 is YFSETQ. CDR3 residues: CASSLLYQETQYF. CDR3 DNA sequence: TGCGCCAGCAGCTTATTATACCAAGAGACCCAGTACTTC.

This clone appeared once. The chain uses TRBV10-3 and TRBJ2-7; D is unclear. The V gene's germline CDR1 is ENHRY and CDR2 SYGVKD. This CDR3 region has 13 residues. The V and J ends lost 4 bases and 0 bases respectively, with 7 bases between them. CDR3 amino acids: CAISAANSYEQYF. CDR3 nucleotides: TGTGCCATCAGTGCCGCCAACTCCTACGAGCAGTACTTC.

This clone was recorded at least ten times. The J gene is TRBJ1-4, the V gene TRBV7-9; D gene uncertain. Trimming removed 5 bases from V and 6 bases from J, with 16 bases in between. Germline-derived CDR1 and CDR2 are SEHNR and FQNEAQ (reference sequence). The CDR3 contains 15 residues. In DNA form, the CDR3 reads TGTGCCAGCAGCCCGTCGGGAGGGTGGGATGAAAAACTGTTTTTT. Residues: CASSPSGGWDEKLFF.

To note about this clone: The junction shows a germline mismatch at one end, possibly a read error. The V gene is TRBV11-2, the J gene TRBJ1-5; maybe TRBD1 (5 bases). Germline lookup yields CDR1 SGHAT and CDR2 FQNNGV. The CDR3 contains 13 residues. The CDR3 here is CASSLGVHQPQHF. The DNA for the CDR3 is TGTGCCAGCAGTTTAGGGGTTCATCAGCCCCAGCATTTT. The full variable domain, in which reference TRBV11-2 and TRBJ1-5 provide the parts outside the CDR3, is EAGVAQSPRYKIIEKRQSVAFWCNPISGHATLYWYQQILGQGPKLLIQFQNNGVVDDSQLPKDRFSAERLKGVDSTLKIQPAKLEDSAVYLCASSLGVHQPQHFGDGTRLSIL.

This chain links TRBV6-1 with TRBJ2-3; D might be TRBD2 (6 bases). Germline CDR1 reads MNHNS; CDR2 reads SASEGT. The CDR3 sequence is 16 residues long. V was cut by 4 bases and J by 3 bases, with 17 bases left in between. The CDR3 spells CASSGVGSGRTDTQYF. The CDR3 DNA follows: TGTGCCAGCAGTGGGGTAGGTAGCGGAAGAACAGATACGCAGTATTTT.

The chain is built from TRBV19 and TRBJ1-1, with D perhaps matching TRBD1 (6 bases). V was shortened by 6 bases and J by 4 bases, with 15 bases between the two germline ends. Germline V CDR1 and CDR2: LNHDA, SQIVND (reference sequence). The CDR3 spans 14 residues. CDR3 nucleotides: TGTGCCAGTAGAAGGATGGGGGCAACCACTGAAGCTTTCTTT. Amino acids: CASRRMGATTEAFF.